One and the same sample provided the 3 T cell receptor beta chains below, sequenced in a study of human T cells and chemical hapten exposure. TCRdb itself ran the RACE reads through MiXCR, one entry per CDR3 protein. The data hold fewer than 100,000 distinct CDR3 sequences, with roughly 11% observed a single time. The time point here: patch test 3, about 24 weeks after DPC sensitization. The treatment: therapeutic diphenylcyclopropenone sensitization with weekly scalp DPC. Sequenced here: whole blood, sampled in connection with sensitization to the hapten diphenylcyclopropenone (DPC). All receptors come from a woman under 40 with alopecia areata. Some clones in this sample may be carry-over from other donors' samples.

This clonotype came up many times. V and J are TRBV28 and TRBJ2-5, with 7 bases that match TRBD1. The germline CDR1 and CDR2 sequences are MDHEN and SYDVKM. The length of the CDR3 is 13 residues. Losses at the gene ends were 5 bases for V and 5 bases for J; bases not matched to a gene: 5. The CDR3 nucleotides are TGTGCCAGCAGTGACAGGGCGGAGGAGACCCAGTACTTC. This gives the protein CASSDRAEETQYF.

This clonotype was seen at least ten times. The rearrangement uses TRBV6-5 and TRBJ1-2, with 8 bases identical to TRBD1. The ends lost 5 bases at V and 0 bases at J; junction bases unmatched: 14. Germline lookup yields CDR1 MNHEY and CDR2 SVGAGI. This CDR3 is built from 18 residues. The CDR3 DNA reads TGTGCCAGCAGTACCCCCATCGGACAGGGAAGATCTAACTATGGCTACACCTTC. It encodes CASSTPIGQGRSNYGYTF.

CDR3 sequence reads: CSAGTSGNTGELFF. The DNA for the CDR3 is TGCAGCGCAGGGACTAGCGGGAACACCGGGGAGCTGTTTTTT. The rearrangement uses TRBV29-1 and TRBJ2-2; 11 bases fit TRBD2. V lost 7 bases, J lost 1 base, and 2 bases stayed unmatched. CDR1 is SQVTM and CDR2 is ANQGSEA in the germline V gene. The CDR3 is 14 amino acids.